This T cell receptor (beta chain) came from a study of cytomegalovirus exposure and HLA in healthy donors. This clone has more than one count but fewer than ten. 13 Jbeta primers and 60 Vbeta primers were used for the PCR. Measured with immunoSEQ multiplex PCR; TCRdb has only the in-frame clones, and not every one. This sample carries around 40,000 clones, 82% of them seen once, and the ten largest clones take over 9.5%. Germline V gene data show CDR1 as SGHTA and CDR2 as FQGTGA. Deletions cut 1 base from V and 8 bases from J, with 6 bases between. The CDR3 is 12 amino acids. This chain uses TRBV7-3 with TRBJ2-1, with D possibly being TRBD2 (6 bases). The receptor's source is a woman younger than 35 in good health and CMV-seropositive. Sequences were obtained from PBMCs. CDR3 residues: CASSLRRDEQFF. For the CDR3, the DNA is TGTGCCAGCAGCTTAAGGAGGGATGAGCAGTTCTTC.